Listed below are T cell receptor beta chains from one sample, sequenced in a study of T cells in Graves' hyperthyroidism and ophthalmopathy. TCRdb reprocessed the multiplex PCR reads with MiXCR, giving one entry per CDR3 protein. The data hold approximately 520,000 distinct CDR3 sequences, with around 20% observed a single time. Sequencing used blood. Every receptor here comes from a young man with Graves' hyperthyroidism. The CDR3 runs from the conserved cysteine through the conserved F or W. D genes are given only for firm matches. Clone size is not always given. Where it is, it says once, few, many or a class for expanded clones.

J gene: TRBJ1-2; clone size: many; D gene: .; V gene: TRBV28; CDR3 protein: CASREQNYGYTF; CDR3 DNA: TGTGCCAGCAGGGAGCAGAACTATGGCTACACCTTC
J gene: TRBJ2-7; clone size: .; D gene: TRBD2; V gene: TRBV12-3/TRBV12-4; CDR3 protein: CASSLGERGQYF; CDR3 DNA: TGTGCCAGCAGTTTGGGGGAGCGGGGGCAGTACTTC
J gene: TRBJ2-5; clone size: many; D gene: .; V gene: TRBV20-1; CDR3 protein: CSASWGQETQYF; CDR3 DNA: TGCAGTGCCTCTTGGGGTCAAGAGACCCAGTACTTC
J gene: TRBJ1-2; clone size: many; D gene: .; V gene: TRBV12-3/TRBV12-4; CDR3 protein: CASSGTYYGYTF; CDR3 DNA: TGTGCCAGCAGTGGGACTTACTATGGCTACACCTTC
J gene: TRBJ2-7; clone size: .; D gene: .; V gene: TRBV29-1; CDR3 protein: CSVVGEDYDEQYF; CDR3 DNA: TGCAGCGTTGTGGGGGAGGACTACGACGAGCAGTACTTC
J gene: TRBJ1-2; clone size: once; D gene: .; V gene: TRBV5-1; CDR3 protein: CASSAGGVLYGYTF; CDR3 DNA: TGCGCCAGCAGCGCCGGAGGAGTGCTTTATGGCTACACCTTC
J gene: TRBJ1-1; clone size: .; D gene: TRBD1; V gene: TRBV7-2; CDR3 protein: CASSLVSGGDTEAFF; CDR3 DNA: TGTGCCAGCAGCTTAGTCTCAGGGGGGGACACTGAAGCTTTCTTT
J gene: TRBJ2-4; clone size: many; D gene: .; V gene: TRBV30; CDR3 protein: CAWTEGLAKNIQYF; CDR3 DNA: TGTGCCTGGACTGAAGGTTTAGCCAAAAACATTCAGTACTTC
J gene: TRBJ1-5; clone size: .; D gene: .; V gene: TRBV20-1; CDR3 protein: CSAHHRDNQPQHF; CDR3 DNA: TGCAGTGCTCACCATAGGGATAACCAGCCCCAGCATTTT
J gene: TRBJ2-7; clone size: .; D gene: .; V gene: TRBV12-3/TRBV12-4; CDR3 protein: CASSFFQGRMGEQYF; CDR3 DNA: TGTGCCAGCAGTTTTTTCCAGGGGAGGATGGGCGAGCAGTACTTC
J gene: TRBJ2-5; clone size: many; D gene: TRBD1; V gene: TRBV10-3; CDR3 protein: CAISEGPTGKQETQYF; CDR3 DNA: TGTGCCATCAGTGAGGGGCCGACAGGGAAGCAAGAGACCCAGTACTTC
J gene: TRBJ2-2; clone size: many; D gene: .; V gene: TRBV24-1; CDR3 protein: CATEGPLNTGELFF; CDR3 DNA: TGTGCCACCGAAGGGCCCCTGAACACCGGGGAGCTGTTTTTT
J gene: TRBJ1-1; clone size: many; D gene: .; V gene: TRBV13; CDR3 protein: CASSLVDTEAFF; CDR3 DNA: TGTGCCAGCAGCTTAGTGGACACTGAAGCTTTCTTT
J gene: TRBJ2-7; clone size: many; D gene: TRBD1; V gene: TRBV5-1; CDR3 protein: CASSSAGTVYEQYF; CDR3 DNA: TGCGCCAGCAGCTCGGCCGGGACAGTCTACGAGCAGTACTTC
J gene: TRBJ2-7; clone size: few; D gene: .; V gene: TRBV6-5; CDR3 protein: CASSYQVQKGYEQYF; CDR3 DNA: TGTGCCAGCAGTTACCAGGTCCAAAAGGGCTACGAGCAGTACTTC
J gene: TRBJ1-2; clone size: .; D gene: .; V gene: TRBV25-1; CDR3 protein: CASRGGAGPGYTF; CDR3 DNA: TGTGCCAGCAGGGGCGGGGCTGGTCCTGGCTACACCTTC
J gene: TRBJ2-7; clone size: many; D gene: TRBD1; V gene: TRBV6-2/TRBV6-3; CDR3 protein: CASSYDRGSYEQYF; CDR3 DNA: TGTGCCAGCAGTTACGACAGGGGTTCCTACGAGCAGTACTTC
J gene: TRBJ2-2; clone size: many; D gene: .; V gene: TRBV29-1; CDR3 protein: CSVEGVADNTGELFF; CDR3 DNA: TGCAGCGTTGAGGGGGTTGCCGACAACACCGGGGAGCTGTTTTTT
J gene: TRBJ2-7; clone size: .; D gene: .; V gene: TRBV4-2; CDR3 protein: CASSQDMGQGEEQYF; CDR3 DNA: TGTGCCAGCAGCCAAGATATGGGTCAGGGAGAAGAGCAGTACTTC
J gene: TRBJ2-6; clone size: .; D gene: TRBD1; V gene: TRBV18; CDR3 protein: CASSPQGAPGANVLTF; CDR3 DNA: TGTGCCAGCTCACCACAGGGGGCGCCTGGGGCCAACGTCCTGACTTTC
J gene: TRBJ2-5; clone size: many; D gene: TRBD2; V gene: TRBV2; CDR3 protein: CASSPLSGVLQETQYF; CDR3 DNA: TGTGCCAGCAGCCCACTCAGCGGGGTGCTGCAAGAGACCCAGTACTTC
J gene: TRBJ1-3; clone size: many; D gene: TRBD1; V gene: TRBV28; CDR3 protein: CASSPYARDRGGDTIYF; CDR3 DNA: TGTGCCAGCAGCCCCTATGCGCGGGACAGGGGCGGGGACACCATATATTTT
J gene: TRBJ1-1; clone size: many; D gene: .; V gene: TRBV6-1; CDR3 protein: CASTQEGSTEAFF; CDR3 DNA: TGTGCCAGCACCCAGGAGGGGAGCACTGAAGCTTTCTTT
J gene: TRBJ2-2; clone size: many; D gene: .; V gene: TRBV7-8; CDR3 protein: CASSSVRAGELFF; CDR3 DNA: TGTGCCAGCAGCTCAGTCAGGGCCGGGGAGCTGTTTTTT
J gene: TRBJ2-7; clone size: many; D gene: .; V gene: TRBV27; CDR3 protein: CASSLYLGAPYEQYF; CDR3 DNA: TGTGCCAGCAGTTTATACCTTGGGGCACCCTACGAGCAGTACTTC
J gene: TRBJ2-2; clone size: few; D gene: .; V gene: TRBV5-1; CDR3 protein: CASSLNQGSPGELFF; CDR3 DNA: TGCGCCAGCAGCTTGAATCAGGGATCCCCCGGGGAGCTGTTTTTT
J gene: TRBJ2-7; clone size: .; D gene: TRBD1; V gene: TRBV20-1; CDR3 protein: CSASRGTGIYEQYF; CDR3 DNA: TGCAGTGCTTCGCGGGGGACAGGGATCTACGAGCAGTACTTC
J gene: TRBJ2-5; clone size: many; D gene: .; V gene: TRBV5-1; CDR3 protein: CASEETQYF; CDR3 DNA: TGCGCCAGCGAAGAGACCCAGTACTTC
J gene: TRBJ1-6; clone size: many; D gene: .; V gene: TRBV6-1; CDR3 protein: CASTPGGSYNSPLHF; CDR3 DNA: TGTGCCAGCACCCCCGGGGGCAGTTATAATTCACCCCTCCACTTT
J gene: TRBJ1-2; clone size: many; D gene: .; V gene: TRBV6-2/TRBV6-3; CDR3 protein: CASSRTVYGYTF; CDR3 DNA: TGTGCCAGCAGTCGGACGGTCTATGGCTACACCTTC
J gene: TRBJ1-5; clone size: .; D gene: .; V gene: TRBV4-1; CDR3 protein: CASSRLGAQGQPQHF; CDR3 DNA: TGCGCCAGCAGCCGCTTGGGGGCGCAGGGTCAGCCCCAGCATTTT
J gene: TRBJ1-5; clone size: few; D gene: .; V gene: TRBV5-6; CDR3 protein: CASSRARGWGNQPQHF; CDR3 DNA: TGTGCCAGCAGCCGAGCCCGGGGGTGGGGGAATCAGCCCCAGCATTTT
J gene: TRBJ2-7; clone size: many; D gene: .; V gene: TRBV30; CDR3 protein: CAGGPIAYYEQYF; CDR3 DNA: TGTGCGGGCGGGCCAATCGCTTACTACGAGCAGTACTTC
J gene: TRBJ2-7; clone size: once; D gene: .; V gene: TRBV30; CDR3 protein: CAWSLGRGGYEQYF; CDR3 DNA: TGTGCCTGGAGTCTTGGGAGGGGGGGCTACGAGCAGTACTTC
J gene: TRBJ1-1; clone size: many; D gene: .; V gene: TRBV28; CDR3 protein: CASSLGIQGAAFF; CDR3 DNA: TGTGCCAGCAGTTTAGGGATACAGGGCGCGGCTTTCTTT
J gene: TRBJ1-1; clone size: .; D gene: .; V gene: TRBV6-5; CDR3 protein: CASSWAAPAMNTEAFF; CDR3 DNA: TGTGCCAGCAGTTGGGCCGCGCCAGCTATGAACACTGAAGCTTTCTTT
J gene: TRBJ2-7; clone size: few; D gene: TRBD2; V gene: TRBV4-1; CDR3 protein: CASSQVRERYEQYF; CDR3 DNA: TGCGCCAGCAGCCAAGTGCGGGAGAGGTACGAGCAGTACTTC
J gene: TRBJ2-5; clone size: .; D gene: .; V gene: TRBV5-8; CDR3 protein: CASSLGTDQETQYF; CDR3 DNA: TGTGCCAGCAGCTTGGGGACAGATCAAGAGACCCAGTACTTC
J gene: TRBJ1-1; clone size: .; D gene: TRBD1; V gene: TRBV30; CDR3 protein: CAWTGTGGEAFF; CDR3 DNA: TGTGCCTGGACCGGGACAGGGGGGGAAGCTTTCTTT
J gene: TRBJ2-5; clone size: many; D gene: .; V gene: TRBV7-8; CDR3 protein: CASSSRAGETQYF; CDR3 DNA: TGTGCCAGCAGCTCGAGGGCGGGAGAGACCCAGTACTTC
J gene: TRBJ1-1; clone size: many; D gene: .; V gene: TRBV20-1; CDR3 protein: CSAGSRARAFF; CDR3 DNA: TGCAGTGCTGGTTCACGGGCAAGGGCTTTCTTT
J gene: TRBJ2-7; clone size: many; D gene: .; V gene: TRBV2; CDR3 protein: CASSLPGSEQYF; CDR3 DNA: TGTGCCAGCAGTCTGCCCGGTAGCGAGCAGTACTTC
J gene: TRBJ2-7; clone size: many; D gene: .; V gene: TRBV27; CDR3 protein: CASSSLTRDSYEQYF; CDR3 DNA: TGTGCCAGCAGTTCTTTAACAAGAGACAGTTACGAGCAGTACTTC
J gene: TRBJ2-7; clone size: .; D gene: .; V gene: TRBV6-1; CDR3 protein: CASSESSGGTGLEQYF; CDR3 DNA: TGTGCCAGCAGTGAATCGTCGGGAGGCACAGGGCTCGAGCAGTACTTC
J gene: TRBJ2-7; clone size: many; D gene: TRBD1; V gene: TRBV2; CDR3 protein: CASKGDRAAEQYF; CDR3 DNA: TGTGCCAGCAAGGGGGACAGGGCGGCCGAGCAGTACTTC
J gene: TRBJ1-1; clone size: many; D gene: .; V gene: TRBV5-1; CDR3 protein: CASSLVGRESTEAFF; CDR3 DNA: TGCGCCAGCAGCTTGGTCGGCAGGGAAAGCACTGAAGCTTTCTTT
J gene: TRBJ1-1; clone size: few; D gene: .; V gene: TRBV19; CDR3 protein: CASSMAGYTEAFF; CDR3 DNA: TGTGCCAGTAGTATGGCGGGGTACACTGAAGCTTTCTTT
J gene: TRBJ2-7; clone size: .; D gene: TRBD2; V gene: TRBV11-2; CDR3 protein: CASSLASGGAKQYF; CDR3 DNA: TGTGCCAGCAGCCTCGCTAGCGGGGGTGCGAAACAGTACTTC
J gene: TRBJ2-5; clone size: many; D gene: TRBD2; V gene: TRBV19; CDR3 protein: CASTPGGGDAETQYF; CDR3 DNA: TGTGCCAGTACACCCGGCGGGGGGGATGCGGAGACCCAGTACTTC
J gene: TRBJ2-7; clone size: many; D gene: .; V gene: TRBV5-5; CDR3 protein: CASGRSGLYEQYF; CDR3 DNA: TGTGCCAGCGGCCGGTCCGGGCTCTACGAGCAGTACTTC
J gene: TRBJ1-2; clone size: many; D gene: .; V gene: TRBV2; CDR3 protein: CASSEALRAPAGGYTF; CDR3 DNA: TGTGCCAGCAGTGAAGCGCTTAGGGCTCCTGCTGGGGGCTACACCTTC
J gene: TRBJ1-1; clone size: once; D gene: .; V gene: TRBV12-5; CDR3 protein: CASVLGRTEAFF; CDR3 DNA: TGTGCTAGTGTCCTGGGGCGCACTGAAGCTTTCTTT
J gene: TRBJ1-2; clone size: many; D gene: .; V gene: TRBV20-1; CDR3 protein: CSARVYSSIYGYTF; CDR3 DNA: TGCAGTGCTAGAGTATACAGCTCTATCTATGGCTACACCTTC
J gene: TRBJ2-2; clone size: many; D gene: TRBD1; V gene: TRBV14; CDR3 protein: CASSPSGQADTGELFF; CDR3 DNA: TGTGCCAGCAGCCCGTCGGGACAGGCTGACACCGGGGAGCTGTTTTTT
J gene: TRBJ1-1; clone size: many; D gene: .; V gene: TRBV6-5; CDR3 protein: CASSYSGRGNTEAFF; CDR3 DNA: TGTGCCAGCAGTTACTCGGGTAGGGGGAACACTGAAGCTTTCTTT
J gene: TRBJ1-2; clone size: .; D gene: TRBD1; V gene: TRBV20-1; CDR3 protein: CSAYDRGPAGYTF; CDR3 DNA: TGCAGTGCTTATGACAGGGGGCCTGCTGGCTACACCTTC
J gene: TRBJ2-7; clone size: .; D gene: TRBD1; V gene: TRBV5-1; CDR3 protein: CASSGWTGGRYEQYF; CDR3 DNA: TGCGCCAGCAGCGGCTGGACAGGGGGCAGGTACGAGCAGTACTTC
J gene: TRBJ1-2; clone size: .; D gene: .; V gene: TRBV28; CDR3 protein: CASSTGTRDGYTF; CDR3 DNA: TGTGCCAGCAGTACAGGGACTCGGGATGGCTACACCTTC
J gene: TRBJ1-6; clone size: .; D gene: .; V gene: TRBV30; CDR3 protein: CAYNTGFSYNSPLHF; CDR3 DNA: TGTGCCTATAATACCGGTTTCTCCTATAATTCACCCCTCCACTTT
J gene: TRBJ1-1; clone size: few; D gene: TRBD1; V gene: TRBV7-8; CDR3 protein: CASSSWPGDRNTEAFF; CDR3 DNA: TGTGCCAGCAGCTCGTGGCCTGGGGACAGAAACACTGAAGCTTTCTTT